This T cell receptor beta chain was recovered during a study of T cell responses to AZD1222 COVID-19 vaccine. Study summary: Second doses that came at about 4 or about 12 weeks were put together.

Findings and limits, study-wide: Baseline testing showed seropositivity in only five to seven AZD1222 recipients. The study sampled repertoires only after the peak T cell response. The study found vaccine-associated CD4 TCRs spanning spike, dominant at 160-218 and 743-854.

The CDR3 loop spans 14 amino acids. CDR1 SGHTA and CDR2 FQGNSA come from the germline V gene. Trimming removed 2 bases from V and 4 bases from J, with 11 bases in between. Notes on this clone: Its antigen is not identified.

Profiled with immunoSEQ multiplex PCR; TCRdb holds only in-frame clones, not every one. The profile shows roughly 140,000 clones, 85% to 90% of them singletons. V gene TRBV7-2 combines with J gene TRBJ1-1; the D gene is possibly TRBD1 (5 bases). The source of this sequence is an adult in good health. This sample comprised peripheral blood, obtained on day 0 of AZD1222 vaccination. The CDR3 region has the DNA TGTGCCAGCAGCTTAACGAGCGGGACCACTGAAGCTTTCTTT. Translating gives CASSLTSGTTEAFF.